The 27 T cell receptor beta chains in this list originate from one sample, sequenced in a study of shared clonotypes between healthy human individuals (TCRdb year 2020). The library relied on the immunoSEQ multiplex PCR assay. TCRdb limited this immuneACCESS table to in-frame rearrangements with V and J called. A share of clones is missing; checked studies link under half to unresolved V genes, and the rest is unexplained. For this sample there are around 1.5 million clones; around 98% appear just once. The ten top clones hold 0.4% to 0.45% of the sample. Sequencing was done on a sample of naive CD4+ T cells sorted from blood. Reading the label with the study, this specimen's cell subset or site is: CD45RA+ positively selected. The receptor source for this set is a man aged 25 to 40 in good health.

Note on this clone: The sample carries other DNA sequences with the same CDR3. The CDR3 protein is CASSLVGDTEAFF. CDR3 in DNA: TGTGCCAGCAGCTTAGTGGGGGACACTGAAGCTTTCTTT. The rearrangement joins TRBV7-3 to TRBJ1-1, with a possible D match to TRBD1 (5 bases). Germline V gene sequence: CDR1 SGHTA, CDR2 FQGTGA. V was clipped by 2 bases and J by 3 bases, with 7 bases between them. CDR3 size: 13 residues.

The gene calls are TRBV4-3 and TRBJ2-1, with 8 bases lining up with TRBD2. Germline V CDR1 and CDR2: LGHNA, YSLEER. The J segment lost 5 bases and the V segment lost 1 base, leaving 10 bases of the junction unmatched. The CDR3 covers 17 residues. CDR3 in amino acids: CASSQVLRASGHNEQFF. CDR3 nucleotide sequence: TGCGCCAGCAGCCAAGTATTAAGGGCTAGCGGGCACAATGAGCAGTTCTTC.

This chain uses TRBV7-2 with TRBJ2-7; D is perhaps TRBD1 or TRBD2 (5 bases each). V lost 5 bases and J 3 bases, leaving 20 bases between the germline ends. Germline lookup yields CDR1 SGHTA and CDR2 FQGNSA. CDR3 size: 16 residues. CDR3 residues: CASSLHVWGSIYEQYF. The CDR3 DNA reads TGTGCCAGCAGCCTACATGTCTGGGGGTCTATCTACGAGCAGTACTTC.

The chain joins TRBV28 to TRBJ1-5, with 7 bases identical to TRBD1. The V segment lost 2 bases and the J segment 5 bases; nucleotides outside the gene matches: 3. This CDR3 is 14 amino acids long. Germline V lookup: CDR1 MDHEN, CDR2 SYDVKM. The CDR3 reads CASSLNQGDQPQHF. The CDR3 DNA is TGTGCCAGCAGTTTAAATCAGGGGGATCAGCCCCAGCATTTT.

In regard to this clone: At one boundary the junction diverges from the germline segment, which might be a read error. The chain employs TRBV15 and TRBJ1-1, with a possible D match to TRBD1 (6 bases). The CDR3 sequence is 13 residues long. Germline loops: CDR1 LNHNV, CDR2 YYDKDF (reference sequence). CDR3 sequence (DNA): TGTGCCACCAGCGGAGAGACAGGCGCTGAAGCTTTCTTT. Its protein product is CATSGETGAEAFF.

The chain employs TRBV14 and TRBJ1-2, with 7 nucleotides matching TRBD1. The CDR3 extends over 15 amino acids. The V gene's germline CDR1 is SGHDN and CDR2 FVKESK. V shed 5 bases, J shed 0 bases, and the junction held 6 bases outside the gene matches. The CDR3 DNA reads TGTGCCAGCAGCTTCCGACAGGGCCCTAACTATGGCTACACCTTC. It translates to CASSFRQGPNYGYTF.

The chain combines TRBV9 with TRBJ2-1; 12 positions agree with TRBD2. This CDR3 region has 16 residues. The germline V gene encodes CDR1 SGDLS and CDR2 YYNGEE. V lost 4 bases and J lost 7; bases outside the gene matches: 9. The CDR3 spells CASSLLAGGPSNEQFF. In DNA form, the CDR3 reads TGTGCCAGCAGCCTCCTAGCGGGAGGGCCATCGAATGAGCAGTTCTTC.

A note on this clone: Other DNA sequences from this sample encode an identical CDR3 as well. The CDR3 DNA is TGTGCCAGCAGCACCGGGACCAACACCGGGGAGCTGTTTTTT. Protein product: CASSTGTNTGELFF. The V and J genes are TRBV27 and TRBJ2-2; D possibly uses TRBD1 or TRBD2 (5 bases each). The V and J ends lost 6 bases and 2 bases respectively, with 10 bases between them. The CDR3 is made up of 14 amino acids. Germline values: CDR1 MNHEY, CDR2 SMNVEV (reference sequence).

About this clone: The identical CDR3 is also encoded by other nucleotide sequences in the sample. This chain connects TRBV5-5 to TRBJ1-3, with D possibly being TRBD1 (5 bases). The germline gives CDR1 SGHKS, CDR2 YYEKEE (reference sequence). The V and J ends lost 0 bases and 4 bases respectively, with 11 bases between them. CDR3 length: 15 residues. CDR3 amino acids: CASSLVPGRGNTIYF. The CDR3 region has the DNA TGTGCCAGCAGCTTGGTGCCAGGGAGGGGAAACACCATATATTTT.

This rearrangement joins TRBV28 to TRBJ2-7; D is tentatively TRBD1 or TRBD2 (5 bases each). The CDR3 loop spans 13 amino acids. Trimming removed 7 bases from V and 0 bases from J, with 10 bases in between. CDR1 and CDR2 from the germline V gene are MDHEN and SYDVKM. CDR3: CASNWDASYEQYF. In nucleotides, the CDR3 is TGTGCCAGCAATTGGGACGCCTCCTACGAGCAGTACTTC. Using reference TRBV28 and TRBJ2-7 for the parts outside the CDR3, the full variable domain is DVKVTQSSRYLVKRTGEKVFLECVQDMDHENMFWYRQDPGLGLRLIYFSYDVKMKEKGDIPEGYSVSREKKERFSLILESASTNQTSMYLCASNWDASYEQYFGPGTRLTVT.

The chain combines TRBV5-1 with TRBJ2-7, with D unclear. Germline CDR1 and CDR2: SGHRS and YFSETQ. The CDR3 runs to 14 residues. Trimming stripped 4 bases from V and 2 bases from J, with 13 bases between. The CDR3 is CASSKDRPTYEQYF. CDR3 in DNA: TGCGCCAGCAGCAAGGATAGGCCCACCTACGAGCAGTACTTC.

The chain employs TRBV7-3 and TRBJ2-7; D is undetermined. V was clipped by 1 base and J by 5 bases, with 12 bases between them. In germline, CDR1 is SGHTA, CDR2 FQGTGA. CDR3 size: 14 residues. The CDR3 region is CASSLSGFRNEQYF. The CDR3 coding sequence is TGTGCCAGCAGCTTAAGCGGATTTAGGAACGAGCAGTACTTC.

The chain couples TRBV5-1 to TRBJ2-7, with unresolved D. Trimming took off 0 bases at V and 1 base at J, with 5 bases between the two ends. Germline V gene data show CDR1 as SGHRS and CDR2 as YFSETQ. The CDR3 runs to 13 residues. This chain's CDR3 is CASSLDVSYEQYF. In DNA form, the CDR3 reads TGCGCCAGCAGCTTGGACGTTTCCTACGAGCAGTACTTC.

The CDR3 protein is CASSPRFSGANTGELFF. CDR3 DNA sequence: TGTGCCAGCTCACCAAGATTCTCCGGAGCGAACACCGGGGAGCTGTTTTTT. V and J are TRBV18 and TRBJ2-2; unclear D gene. Germline lookup yields CDR1 KGHSH and CDR2 LQKENI. V gave up 2 bases and J gave up 0 bases, with 13 bases separating them. The CDR3 extends over 17 amino acids.

The CDR3 loop reads CAWSPWGSFSQFNEQFF. The CDR3 region has the DNA TGTGCCTGGAGTCCTTGGGGGAGCTTTTCCCAATTCAATGAGCAGTTCTTC. V gene TRBV30 combines with J gene TRBJ2-1; perhaps D is TRBD1 or TRBD2 (5 bases each). Deletions cut 2 bases from V and 6 bases from J, with 23 bases between. Germline V gene lookup returns CDR1 GTSNPN and CDR2 SVGIG (reference sequence). The CDR3 loop spans 17 amino acids.

The chain has TRBV5-4 and TRBJ2-5; perhaps D is TRBD1 or TRBD2 (5 bases each). V shed 1 base and J shed 4 bases, with 11 bases lying between them. Germline CDR1 reads SGHNT; CDR2 reads YYREEE (reference sequence). The CDR3 spans 14 residues. The CDR3 DNA reads TGTGCCAGCAGCTTGCTTTCAGGGAGAGAGACCCAGTACTTC. As protein: CASSLLSGRETQYF.

J is TRBJ2-5 and V is TRBV7-3, with D possibly matching TRBD2 (5 bases). With 6 bases removed from V and 4 bases from J, the gap between germline ends came to 12 bases. The CDR3 is made up of 13 amino acids. Germline loops: CDR1 SGHTA, CDR2 FQGTGA. The CDR3 protein is CASRQTSSETQYF. CDR3 in DNA: TGTGCCAGCAGACAAACTAGTTCAGAGACCCAGTACTTC.

This clone has a single count. The gene calls are TRBV5-4 and TRBJ1-1; no clear D. From germline, CDR1 is SGHNT and CDR2 YYREEE (reference sequence). The CDR3 contains 14 residues. Trimming removed 1 base at V and 7 bases at J, with 14 bases between. CDR3 sequence: CASSLSRALSEAFF. The CDR3 bases are TGTGCCAGCAGCTTGTCCCGGGCCTTGAGTGAAGCTTTCTTT. The full variable domain, completed using reference TRBV5-4 and TRBJ1-1, is ETGVTQSPTHLIKTRGQQVTLRCSSQSGHNTVSWYQQALGQGPQFIFQYYREEENGRGNFPPRFSGLQFPNYSSELNVNALELDDSALYLCASSLSRALSEAFFGQGTRLTVV.

This chain joins TRBV5-1 and TRBJ2-5, with 15 bases that match TRBD2. CDR1 and CDR2 (germline): SGHRS, YFSETQ. Germline trimming cut 4 bases from V and 6 bases from J; bases unmatched to any gene: 10. The CDR3 runs to 17 residues. The CDR3 sequence is CASSTGLAGGGAKTQYF. CDR3 DNA: TGCGCCAGCAGCACGGGACTAGCGGGAGGCGGGGCGAAGACCCAGTACTTC.

The V gene is TRBV7-9, the J gene TRBJ2-7; D not certain. CDR3 length: 11 amino acids. The germline V and J ends were trimmed by 3 bases and 6 bases, with 6 bases remaining between them. Germline CDR1 is SEHNR and CDR2 is FQNEAQ (reference sequence). CDR3 bases: TGTGCCAGCAGCTTTGTGTCCGAGCAGTACTTC. Protein product: CASSFVSEQYF. The whole variable domain, filled in from reference TRBV7-9 and TRBJ2-7, reads DTGVSQNPRHKITKRGQNVTFRCDPISEHNRLYWYRQTLGQGPEFLTYFQNEAQLEKSRLLSDRFSAERPKGSFSTLEIQRTEQGDSAMYLCASSFVSEQYFGPGTRLTVT.

This chain links TRBV5-1 with TRBJ1-1; D is unclear. The CDR3 spans 13 residues. Between the trimmed V and J ends, which lost 4 bases and 0 bases, there was a span of 7 bases. From germline, CDR1 is SGHRS and CDR2 YFSETQ. CDR3 DNA sequence: TGCGCCAGCAGCCACGGGGTGAACACTGAAGCTTTCTTT. Its protein is CASSHGVNTEAFF. The full variable domain, with the rest looked up from reference TRBV5-1 and TRBJ1-1, is KAGVTQTPRYLIKTRGQQVTLSCSPISGHRSVSWYQQTPGQGLQFLFEYFSETQRNKGNFPGRFSGRQFSNSRSEMNVSTLELGDSALYLCASSHGVNTEAFFGQGTRLTVV.

The CDR3 here is CASSPGSTSEQYF. For the CDR3, the DNA is TGTGCCAGCAGCCCGGGAAGTACTAGCGAGCAGTACTTC. The chain links TRBV6-6 to TRBJ2-7, with D maybe TRBD2 (5 bases). V lost 6 bases and J 6 bases, leaving 15 bases between the germline ends. In germline, CDR1 is MNHNY, CDR2 SVGAGI (reference sequence). The CDR3 has 13 residues.

The CDR3 DNA follows: TGTGCCAGCAGCTTAAAGACAATGCCGGGAGAGCAGTACTTC. It translates to CASSLKTMPGEQYF. The rearrangement joins TRBV7-6 to TRBJ2-7; possibly TRBD2 for D (5 bases). CDR3 size: 14 residues. The V end lost 2 bases, the J end lost 7 bases, and 15 bases lay between the germline ends. Germline loops: CDR1 SGHVS, CDR2 FNYEAQ.

The chain joins TRBV7-9 to TRBJ1-5; 7 nucleotides agree with TRBD1. V lost 5 bases and J lost 6; bases outside the gene matches: 10. Germline CDR1 and CDR2: SEHNR and FQNEAQ (reference sequence). The CDR3 loop spans 15 amino acids. CDR3 residues: CASSPTGSRSQPQHF. CDR3 DNA: TGTGCCAGCAGCCCGACAGGGAGCCGGAGTCAGCCCCAGCATTTT.

This clone appeared a single time. V is TRBV5-5 and J is TRBJ1-1; TRBD1 agrees at 8 bases. Unmatched junction bases numbered 6, after V lost 2 bases and J lost 0 bases. CDR3 length: 16 amino acids. The germline V gene encodes CDR1 SGHKS and CDR2 YYEKEE (reference sequence). The DNA for the CDR3 is TGTGCCAGCAGCTTTCAGGGGGCGGGTGTGAACACTGAAGCTTTCTTT. It yields the protein CASSFQGAGVNTEAFF.

A word on this clone: Other DNA sequences in the same sample also yield this CDR3. The chain combines TRBV7-2 with TRBJ2-3; D possibly matches TRBD1 or TRBD2 (5 bases each). This CDR3 has 14 amino acids. The germline CDR1 and CDR2 sequences are SGHTA and FQGNSA. V gave up 11 bases and J gave up 5 bases, with 20 bases separating them. CDR3 nucleotide sequence: TGTGCCGGGGACCCCGGATTAGCCATAGATACGCAGTATTTT. Protein product: CAGDPGLAIDTQYF.

V usage is TRBV19 and J usage is TRBJ2-1, with D possibly being TRBD1 (5 bases). The germline CDR1 and CDR2 sequences are LNHDA and SQIVND (reference sequence). The V end lost 1 base, the J end lost 12 bases, and 13 bases lay between the germline ends. The CDR3 loop spans 13 amino acids. CDR3 amino acids: CASSIGVQDMQFF. CDR3 DNA: TGTGCCAGTAGTATAGGGGTACAGGATATGCAGTTCTTC. Variable domain in full (rest from reference TRBV19 and TRBJ2-1): DGGITQSPKYLFRKEGQNVTLSCEQNLNHDAMYWYRQDPGQGLRLIYYSQIVNDFQKGDIAEGYSVSREKKESFPLTVTSAQKNPTAFYLCASSIGVQDMQFFGPGTRLTVL.